This TCR beta chain emerged from a study of blood T cells in healthy people across ages. The germline V gene has CDR1 LGHDT and CDR2 YNNKEL (reference sequence). This CDR3 spans 13 amino acids. Trimming took 2 bases from V and 1 from J, leaving 0 bases between them. Combining a sample-barcoded 5' primer with a J-beta primer mix, a second PCR ran for roughly 6 to 12 cycles. Each CDR3 protein is one row after TCRdb ran MiXCR on the 5' RACE reads. The repertoire consists of fewer than 1.5 million distinct CDR3 sequences, with roughly 40% occurring once and the leading ten covering 7% to 9.5%. The sample holds many counts of this clonotype.

Sequencing was carried out using blood. The chain uses TRBV3-1 and TRBJ2-6; no reliable D call. This clonotype originated in a woman under 30 in good health. CDR3 protein: CASSQSGANVLTF. CDR3 DNA sequence: TGTGCCAGCAGCCAATCTGGGGCCAACGTCCTGACTTTC.